This entry is about one T cell receptor (beta chain). Study processing details: Reference gene primer amplification in the assay estimated nucleated cell counts. Sequenced by immunoSEQ multiplex PCR; TCRdb stores in-frame clones only, minus some. V, J and clone size are taken as reported in that table, and D and trimming were inferred from the DNA itself. There are 200,000 or so clones in the sample; about 86% occur only once, and 3% lies in the top ten. These data come from a study of blood T cell repertoires in COVID-19. The overall study: Whether acute or convalescent, the COVID-19 samples came from the United States, Italy and Spain. T cells, B-cell-depleted T cells, or PBMCs provided the cDNA or gDNA that served as material.

The J segment lost 4 bases and the V segment lost 8 bases, leaving 5 bases of the junction unmatched. Germline V gives CDR1 SNHLY, CDR2 FYNNEI. The CDR3 loop spans 13 amino acids. The chain recombines TRBV2 with TRBJ2-1; 7 bases are shared with TRBD2. The clonotype originates from a woman under 40 who had recovered from COVID-19. The sample comprised peripheral blood. CDR3 bases: TGTGCCAGCGGCGGGACTATTTACAATGAGCAGTTCTTC. Its translation: CASGGTIYNEQFF.